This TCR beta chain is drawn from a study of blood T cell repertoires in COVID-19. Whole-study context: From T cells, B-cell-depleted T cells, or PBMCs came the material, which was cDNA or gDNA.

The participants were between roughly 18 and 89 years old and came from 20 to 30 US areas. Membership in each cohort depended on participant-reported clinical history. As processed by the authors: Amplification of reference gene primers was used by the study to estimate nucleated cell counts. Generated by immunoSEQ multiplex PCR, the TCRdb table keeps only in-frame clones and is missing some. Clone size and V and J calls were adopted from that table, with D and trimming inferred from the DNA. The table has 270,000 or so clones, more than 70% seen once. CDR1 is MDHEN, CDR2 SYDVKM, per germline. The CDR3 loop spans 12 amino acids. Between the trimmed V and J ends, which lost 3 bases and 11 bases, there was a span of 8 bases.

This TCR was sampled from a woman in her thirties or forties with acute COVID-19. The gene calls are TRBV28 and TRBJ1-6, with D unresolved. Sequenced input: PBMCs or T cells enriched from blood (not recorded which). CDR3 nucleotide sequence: TGTGCCAGCAGTTTGCGTGTTCCACCCCTCCACTTT. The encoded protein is CASSLRVPPLHF.